This entry lists 20 T cell receptor beta chains sequenced from one sample in a study of OX40 agonist ivuxolimab in advanced cancers. Sequenced by immunoSEQ multiplex PCR; TCRdb stores in-frame clones only, minus some. The sample lists over 45,000 clones, approximately 80% seen once, with under 6% in the top ten. The material sequenced was CD4+ or CD8+ T cells sorted from blood, taken in a trial of the OX40 agonist ivuxolimab. The receptors stem from an adult with an advanced solid tumor such as melanoma, head and neck, liver or kidney cancer.

This clone was counted between two and nine times. J is TRBJ2-3 and V is TRBV6-1; 11 positions match TRBD2. The CDR3 spans 17 residues. Germline-derived CDR1 and CDR2 are MNHNS and SASEGT. The J segment lost 0 bases and the V segment lost 4 bases, leaving 6 bases of the junction unmatched. The CDR3 protein is CASSGHLAGGSTDTQYF. The CDR3 nucleotides read TGTGCCAGCAGTGGGCATCTAGCGGGGGGCAGCACAGATACGCAGTATTTT.

V is TRBV28 and J is TRBJ2-7, with D maybe TRBD2 (5 bases). The CDR3 has 13 residues. The V gene's germline CDR1 is MDHEN and CDR2 SYDVKM. V lost 6 bases, J lost 6 bases, and 15 bases lay in between. In DNA form, the CDR3 reads TGTGCCAGCAGCCCTCCGGCGGGTGTCGAGCAGTACTTC. It is translated as CASSPPAGVEQYF.

The rearrangement uses TRBV7-3 and TRBJ1-5; TRBD1 aligns across 9 bases. The length of the CDR3 is 14 residues. Germline CDR1 is SGHTA and CDR2 is FQGTGA. V dropped 6 bases and J dropped 10; count of bases not matched to a gene: 10. The CDR3 DNA reads as TGTGCCAGCAGTCGGGACAGGGCCCCGATCCCCCAGCATTTT. This translates into CASSRDRAPIPQHF.

The count of this clone is one. This chain links TRBV4-1 with TRBJ1-2; D is unresolved. The germline gives CDR1 MGHRA, CDR2 YSYEKL. The germline V and J ends were trimmed by 0 bases and 7 bases, with 9 bases remaining between them. This CDR3 has 13 residues. CDR3 DNA: TGCGCCAGCAGCCAAGAGTACGTATCTGGCTACACCTTC. Amino acid sequence: CASSQEYVSGYTF.

This chain joins TRBV19 and TRBJ2-4; maybe TRBD1 (5 bases). Between the trimmed V and J ends, which lost 6 bases and 7 bases, there was a span of 13 bases. Germline assignment: CDR1 LNHDA and CDR2 SQIVND (reference sequence). There are 13 residues in the CDR3. The CDR3 sequence is CASSLRGANIQYF. CDR3 in DNA: TGTGCCAGTAGCCTCCGTGGGGCGAACATTCAGTACTTC.

The chain uses TRBV2 and TRBJ1-4; D gene unclear. The CDR3 spans 12 residues. V gave up 2 bases and J gave up 8 bases, with 6 bases separating them. CDR1 and CDR2 (germline): SNHLY, FYNNEI. CDR3 region: CASSEFGEKLFF. As DNA, the CDR3 is TGTGCCAGCAGTGAATTCGGGGAAAAACTGTTTTTT.

The chain uses TRBV11-2 and TRBJ2-7; perhaps TRBD1 as D (5 bases). Trimming took 3 bases from V and 5 from J, leaving 11 bases between them. CDR1 is SGHAT and CDR2 is FQNNGV in the germline V gene. The CDR3 sequence is 13 residues long. CDR3 DNA: TGTGCCAGCAGCTTGCAGGGTTTGAACGAGCAGTACTTC. Its protein product is CASSLQGLNEQYF.

The sample holds one count of this clone. The chain links TRBV4-1 to TRBJ1-1, with D possibly being TRBD1 (5 bases). V lost 2 bases to trimming and J lost 3 bases, with 10 bases between them. The CDR3 sequence is 14 residues long. Germline lookup yields CDR1 MGHRA and CDR2 YSYEKL. The CDR3 sequence is CASSQIDSYTEAFF. The CDR3 nucleotides read TGCGCCAGCAGCCAAATAGACAGCTACACTGAAGCTTTCTTT.

The chain employs TRBV4-1 and TRBJ2-7; a possible D gene is TRBD1 (6 bases). The germline CDR1 and CDR2 sequences are MGHRA and YSYEKL. The CDR3 sequence is 15 residues long. V lost 3 bases and J 0 bases, leaving 12 bases between the germline ends. CDR3 protein: CASSHEKDSSYEQYF. CDR3 nucleotide sequence: TGCGCCAGCAGCCACGAAAAGGACAGCTCCTACGAGCAGTACTTC.

V and J are TRBV2 and TRBJ2-3; 9 bases align to TRBD1. The CDR3 contains 15 residues. Germline lookup yields CDR1 SNHLY and CDR2 FYNNEI. V lost 3 bases, J lost 0 bases, and 1 base stayed unmatched. The CDR3 is CASSEDRGSTDTQYF. The CDR3 DNA reads as TGTGCCAGCAGTGAGGACAGGGGAAGCACAGATACGCAGTATTTT.

V usage is TRBV28 and J usage is TRBJ1-4; D is uncertain. V lost 4 bases to trimming and J lost 0 bases, with 9 bases between them. The CDR3 length is 15 residues. Germline V gene lookup returns CDR1 MDHEN and CDR2 SYDVKM. CDR3 protein: CASSYVDSTNEKLFF. The CDR3 nucleotides read TGTGCCAGCAGTTATGTGGATTCAACTAATGAAAAACTGTTTTTT.

The V and J genes are TRBV28 and TRBJ2-5, with 11 bases matching TRBD1. The V and J ends lost 6 bases and 5 bases, in that order; junction bases with no gene match: 20. The V gene's germline CDR1 is MDHEN and CDR2 SYDVKM. The CDR3 loop spans 19 amino acids. The CDR3 sequence: CASRPGPGTGGGWGETQYF. The CDR3 coding sequence is TGTGCCAGCAGACCCGGCCCCGGGACAGGGGGAGGTTGGGGCGAGACCCAGTACTTC. Filled out from reference TRBV28 and TRBJ2-5, the complete variable domain reads DVKVTQSSRYLVKRTGEKVFLECVQDMDHENMFWYRQDPGLGLRLIYFSYDVKMKEKGDIPEGYSVSREKKERFSLILESASTNQTSMYLCASRPGPGTGGGWGETQYFGPGTRLLVL.

V gene TRBV18 combines with J gene TRBJ2-1; 9 bases are shared with TRBD1. With V trimmed by 3 bases and J by 3 bases, 0 bases remained unmatched. Germline CDR1 is KGHSH and CDR2 is LQKENI. The CDR3 runs 14 residues. The CDR3 protein is CASSPGQGYNEQFF. For the CDR3, the DNA is TGTGCCAGCTCACCGGGACAGGGCTACAATGAGCAGTTCTTC.

The chain couples TRBV28 to TRBJ2-7, with TRBD1 matching 10 bases. Germline trimming cut 3 bases from V and 4 bases from J; bases unmatched to any gene: 3. The CDR3 contains 14 residues. Germline loops: CDR1 MDHEN, CDR2 SYDVKM. The CDR3 spells CASSLGDRGYEQYF. The DNA of the CDR3 is TGTGCCAGCAGTTTGGGGGACAGGGGATACGAGCAGTACTTC.

The rearrangement links TRBV5-5 to TRBJ2-5; 7 bases are shared with TRBD1. V lost 4 bases and J lost 2; bases outside the gene matches: 5. CDR1 is SGHKS and CDR2 is YYEKEE in the germline V gene (reference sequence). The CDR3 sequence is 14 residues long. The CDR3 nucleotides are TGTGCCAGCAGCCGCGGACAGGTACAAGAGACCCAGTACTTC. This encodes CASSRGQVQETQYF.

This clone was recorded a few times. The rearrangement links TRBV18 to TRBJ2-2, with D perhaps TRBD2 (6 bases). The CDR3 covers 14 residues. The germline V gene encodes CDR1 KGHSH and CDR2 LQKENI. Trimming removed 2 bases at V and 5 bases at J, with 9 bases between. The CDR3 loop is CASSPSRGTGELFF. The DNA for the CDR3 is TGTGCCAGCTCACCAAGTCGGGGGACCGGGGAGCTGTTTTTT.

The V and J genes are TRBV7-9 and TRBJ1-1, with 7 bases fitting TRBD1. Germline values: CDR1 SEHNR, CDR2 FQNEAQ (reference sequence). This CDR3 has 11 amino acids. V was clipped by 5 bases and J by 11 bases; unmatched bases: 5. The CDR3 is CASSRQGRAFF. CDR3 bases: TGTGCCAGCAGCCGACAGGGCCGGGCTTTCTTT.

The chain links TRBV14 to TRBJ2-5; D unclear. The J call could be wrong; TRBJ2-7 is a better fit for the DNA end. Germline loops: CDR1 SGHDN, CDR2 FVKESK. CDR3 length: 13 amino acids. The CDR3 loop reads CASSQEDSYEQYF. CDR3 sequence (DNA): TGTGCCAGCAGCCAAGAGGACTCCTACGAGCAGTACTTC.

The chain recombines TRBV6-1 with TRBJ2-2; 7 nucleotides line up with TRBD1. The length of the CDR3 is 14 residues. The V and J ends lost 5 bases and 2 bases, in that order; junction bases with no gene match: 2. Germline-derived CDR1 and CDR2 are MNHNS and SASEGT. The CDR3 region has the DNA TGTGCCAGCAGTAGGACAGGAAACACCGGGGAGCTGTTTTTT. Protein: CASSRTGNTGELFF.

The chain couples TRBV18 to TRBJ2-3; perhaps TRBD1 as D (5 bases). This CDR3 region has 14 residues. From germline, CDR1 is KGHSH and CDR2 LQKENI. V was cut by 3 bases and J by 2 bases, with 9 bases left in between. The CDR3 loop is CASSPQGSTDTQYF. CDR3 coding DNA: TGTGCCAGCTCACCGCAGGGTTCCACAGATACGCAGTATTTT.